A selection of T cell receptor beta chains follows, all from one sample in a study of STAT5B mutations in CD4+ large granular lymphocyte leukemia. Repertoires were generated with immunoSEQ multiplex PCR, while TCRdb's copy carries only in-frame clones and drops some. The sample consists of around 27,000 clones, 70% to 75% of them appearing once. The material sequenced was CD4+ T cells from blood buffy coats. The receptors originated from a human donor in good health. CDR3s include the opening cysteine and the closing phenylalanine or tryptophan. D genes are given only for firm matches. Where a row states a size, it is once, few, many or the class of an expanded clone; other rows omit it.

abundance | j_gene | v_gene | d_gene | CDR3nt | CDR3aa
few | TRBJ1-5 | TRBV7-2 | TRBD1 | TGTGCCAGCAGCTTACAACGGGACAGTGGACCAGCCCATCAGCCCCAGCATTTT | CASSLQRDSGPAHQPQHF
. | TRBJ2-3 | TRBV7-2 | . | TGTGCCAGCAGCCCCGAAACAACCGCCATAAATACGCAGTATTTT | CASSPETTAINTQYF
. | TRBJ2-5 | TRBV7-2 | . | TGTGCCAGCAGCTTAGGCGGACAAGAGACCCAGTACTTC | CASSLGGQETQYF
. | TRBJ2-3 | TRBV7-2 | TRBD1 | TGTGCCAGCAGCCCCGACGGTAGGGGGCAGACAGATACGCAGTATTTT | CASSPDGRGQTDTQYF
. | TRBJ1-2 | TRBV7-2 | . | TGTGCCAGCGGAAACGGACGCGGCGGCTACACCTTC | CASGNGRGGYTF
. | TRBJ1-5 | TRBV6-6 | . | TGTGCCAGCAGTAAAGAGAATCAGCCCCAGCATTTT | CASSKENQPQHF
. | TRBJ2-7 | TRBV27 | . | TGTGCCAGCAGTACCCCCGGAAGGGGCCGAACCTACGAGCAGTACTTC | CASSTPGRGRTYEQYF
. | TRBJ1-4 | TRBV11-3 | . | TGTGCCAGCAGCTTAGATTTCCGGTTTGCTAATGAAAAACTGTTTTTT | CASSLDFRFANEKLFF
. | TRBJ2-4 | TRBV2 | TRBD1 | TGTGCCAGCAGCACCTCGGACAGGGGGGAGCACATTCAGTACTTC | CASSTSDRGEHIQYF
. | TRBJ2-1 | TRBV7-2 | TRBD2 | TGTGCCAGCAGCTTGCGGGAGTTACCGAATGAGCAGTTCTTC | CASSLRELPNEQFF
few | TRBJ1-1 | TRBV7-9 | TRBD1 | TGTGCCAGCAGCTTACTGGACAGGGCGAACACTGAAGCTTTCTTT | CASSLLDRANTEAFF
. | TRBJ2-5 | TRBV10-3 | . | TGTGCCATGGGGGACCCTCGGGAGACCCAGTACTTC | CAMGDPRETQYF
. | TRBJ1-1 | TRBV5-1 | . | TGCGCCAGCAGCTTGGAACAGGGACGGACTGAAGCTTTCTTT | CASSLEQGRTEAFF
few | TRBJ1-1 | TRBV5-6 | . | TGTGCCAGCAGCTTGGGACAGCAAGCTTTCTTT | CASSLGQQAFF
. | TRBJ2-3 | TRBV10-3 | . | TGTGCCATCAGTGAAGTGGGCACAGATACGCAGTATTTT | CAISEVGTDTQYF
. | TRBJ2-3 | TRBV19 | . | TGTGCCAGTAGTCTTAGCCAGGGCGGCACAGATACGCAGTATTTT | CASSLSQGGTDTQYF
few | TRBJ2-1 | TRBV7-2 | . | TGTGCCAGCGCCCTTAGTCTATCGGGGAGAGGGCAGTTCTTC | CASALSLSGRGQFF
. | TRBJ2-1 | TRBV2 | . | TGTGCCAGCAGTGAAATAGCACCCTACAATGAGCAGTTCTTC | CASSEIAPYNEQFF
. | TRBJ1-2 | TRBV6-1 | . | TGTGCCAGCAGTGAAAGACGGGGATACGGCTACACCTTC | CASSERRGYGYTF
. | TRBJ2-1 | TRBV5-1 | . | TGCGCCAGCAGCTTTATGACCAGCGGTGGCAATGAGCAGTTCTTC | CASSFMTSGGNEQFF
. | TRBJ2-3 | TRBV7-8 | TRBD2 | TGTGCCAGCAGCGTAAGACAGGGCCCGGGACTAGCGGGAGGGCCAGATACGCAGTATTTT | CASSVRQGPGLAGGPDTQYF
. | TRBJ2-2 | TRBV5-4 | TRBD1 | TGTGCCAGCAGCAAAGGACAGGCAAGCACCGGGGAGCTGTTTTTT | CASSKGQASTGELFF
. | TRBJ1-3 | TRBV6-1 | . | TGTGCCAGCAGTTCAGAGGGTTTGAGAAACACCATATATTTT | CASSSEGLRNTIYF
. | TRBJ2-5 | TRBV20-1 | . | TGCAGTGCTCTCCAAGAGACCCAGTACTTC | CSALQETQYF
. | TRBJ1-1 | TRBV19 | . | TGTGCCAGTAGTATGGTCGGAGGGGGATCCACTGAAGCTTTCTTT | CASSMVGGGSTEAFF
few | TRBJ2-3 | TRBV27 | TRBD1 | TGTGCCAGCAGTTTTCGACAGGGGTCAGATACGCAGTATTTT | CASSFRQGSDTQYF
. | TRBJ2-7 | TRBV21-1 | . | TGTGCCGCCTACGAGCAGTACTTC | CAAYEQYF